Following are 27 T cell receptor beta chains from one sample sequenced in a study of blood T cells in healthy people across ages. A second PCR, run for roughly 7 to 11 cycles, used a sample-barcoded 5' primer plus a J-beta primer mix. TCRdb independently ran MiXCR on the 5' RACE reads; one entry per CDR3 protein. This sample yields fewer than 950,000 distinct CDR3 sequences, of which less than 70% are seen a single time; about 42% belongs to the top ten. The sequenced sample consisted of blood. The receptors here all came from a man older than 75 in good health.

CDR3 coding DNA: TGCAGCGTGGGACAGGGGGTTTACGAGCAGTACTTC. Its translation is CSVGQGVYEQYF. The chain carries TRBV29-1 and TRBJ2-7; TRBD1 agrees at 11 bases. J lost 4 bases, V lost 6 bases, and 2 bases had no gene match. The CDR3 covers 12 residues. The germline V gene has CDR1 SQVTM and CDR2 ANQGSEA.

Remarks on this clonotype: The germline gene is not matched at one end of the junction; a read error may be the cause. The chain couples TRBV6-5 to TRBJ2-1; 7 nucleotides match TRBD2. The J call may not be correct, given that the DNA end is closer to TRBJ2-7. Germline values: CDR1 MNHEY, CDR2 SVGAGI. CDR3 length equals 15 residues. CDR3 coding DNA: TGTGTCAGCAGCCTTGGACGGAGCCGGGGGGATGAGCAGTACTTC. This codes for CVSSLGRSRGDEQYF.

J is TRBJ2-3 and V is TRBV5-4, with D possibly being TRBD1 (7 bases). Germline V gene data show CDR1 as SGHNT and CDR2 as YYREEE (reference sequence). Trimming removed 0 bases at V and 4 bases at J, with 15 bases between. CDR3 length equals 16 residues. The CDR3 bases are TGTGCCAGCAGCTTGGCCGGAGGGGGCCCGGCAGATACGCAGTATTTT. Translation gives CASSLAGGGPADTQYF.

This clonotype was detected once. CDR3 coding DNA: TGCAGTGCTAGTGAGGATATGGCTACGCAGTATTTT. It encodes CSASEDMATQYF. The J gene is TRBJ2-3, the V gene TRBV20-1; D remains unclear. In germline, CDR1 is DFQATT, CDR2 SNEGSKA (reference sequence). The length of the CDR3 is 12 residues. Trimming pared 3 bases from V and 8 bases from J, leaving 12 bases between.

The chain joins TRBV20-1 to TRBJ2-5; tentatively, D is TRBD2 (6 bases). The CDR3 length is 13 residues. Germline V gene sequence: CDR1 DFQATT, CDR2 SNEGSKA (reference sequence). CDR3 protein: CSGQRASQETQYF. Written as DNA, the CDR3 is TGCAGCGGCCAGCGGGCCTCCCAAGAGACCCAGTACTTC.

This clonotype was seen a handful of times. The genes are TRBV7-2 and TRBJ2-4, with D possibly being TRBD2 (5 bases). CDR1 and CDR2 (germline): SGHTA, FQGNSA. Trimming left V 2 bases short and J 9 bases short, with 20 bases between. This CDR3 is 16 amino acids long. This CDR3 is CASSLNSPRSGGIQYF. The CDR3 bases are TGTGCCAGCAGCTTAAATTCCCCCCGATCTGGAGGCATTCAGTACTTC.

The chain uses TRBV6-5 and TRBJ2-1; the match to TRBD1 covers 11 bases. The J segment lost 0 bases and the V segment lost 6 bases, leaving 4 bases of the junction unmatched. The CDR3 totals 16 residues. Germline CDR1 MNHEY, CDR2 SVGAGI. The CDR3 loop is CASSRTGGVSYNEQFF. In DNA form, the CDR3 reads TGTGCCAGCAGCCGGACAGGGGGCGTCTCCTACAATGAGCAGTTCTTC.

This clonotype was picked up one time. The chain couples TRBV12-3 or TRBV12-4 to TRBJ1-5; TRBD1 aligns across 8 bases. The CDR3 is 16 residues long. The J segment lost 3 bases and the V segment lost 6 bases, leaving 10 bases of the junction unmatched. The CDR3 region is CASSPGTGAFNQPQHF. The DNA of the CDR3 is TGTGCCAGCAGCCCCGGGACAGGAGCCTTCAATCAGCCCCAGCATTTT.

This clonotype was counted many times. J is TRBJ1-1 and V is TRBV20-1, with a weak D call TRBD1 (5 bases). Trimming shortened V by 1 base and J by 2 bases, and 8 bases separated the two germline ends. The germline V gene has CDR1 DFQATT and CDR2 SNEGSKA (reference sequence). The CDR3 is 13 amino acids. CDR3: CSARAQGNTEAFF. DNA for the CDR3: TGCAGTGCTAGAGCCCAGGGAAACACTGAAGCTTTCTTT.

The rearrangement uses TRBV29-1 and TRBJ2-7, with 7 bases identical to TRBD1. The CDR3 extends over 16 amino acids. Germline-derived CDR1 and CDR2 are SQVTM and ANQGSEA. J was trimmed by 1 base and V by 1 base; bases with no gene match: 10. The CDR3 DNA is TGCAGCGTTGAAGTTAGGGGGCTTAGCGTATCCTACGAGCAGTACTTC. Translating gives CSVEVRGLSVSYEQYF.

This chain connects TRBV2 to TRBJ2-6; D is undetermined. The V end lost 4 bases, the J end lost 9 bases, and 4 bases lay between the germline ends. This CDR3 region has 11 residues. Germline-derived CDR1 and CDR2 are SNHLY and FYNNEI. As DNA, the CDR3 is TGTGCCAGCAGTGGCAGCAACGTCCTGACTTTC. Translated: CASSGSNVLTF.

This rearrangement joins TRBV11-2 to TRBJ2-4, with D perhaps assigned TRBD1 or TRBD2 (5 bases each). The DNA end is a closer match to TRBJ2-7, so the J assignment may be wrong. CDR3 length equals 15 residues. Germline-derived CDR1 and CDR2 are SGHAT and FQNNGV. The CDR3 loop reads CASSLVFGGVYEQYF. The CDR3, as DNA: TGTGCCAGCAGCTTAGTCTTTGGGGGAGTCTACGAGCAGTACTTC.

The sample holds one count of this clonotype. The chain is built from TRBV25-1 and TRBJ1-4, with 9 bases that match TRBD1. Looked up from germline, CDR1 is MGHDK and CDR2 is SYGVNS. The CDR3 is 15 residues long. J was trimmed by 8 bases and V by 3 bases; bases with no gene match: 7. CDR3 sequence (DNA): TGTGCCAGCAGTGATCTGACAGGGGGAGGGGAAAAACTGTTTTTT. Amino acids: CASSDLTGGGEKLFF.

This chain links TRBV20-1 with TRBJ2-4; TRBD2 agrees at 9 bases. CDR1 DFQATT and CDR2 SNEGSKA come from the germline V gene (reference sequence). V shed 6 bases and J 0 bases; nucleotides not matched to a gene: 6. The CDR3 has 15 amino acids. The CDR3 region is CSAEGGRGAKNIQYF. The CDR3 DNA follows: TGCAGTGCGGAGGGCGGGAGGGGAGCCAAAAACATTCAGTACTTC.

This clonotype was counted only a few times. The CDR3 DNA follows: TGCGCCAGCAGCTTATACGGGACTAGCGTTTCTTCCTACAATGAGCAGTTCTTC. Translation gives CASSLYGTSVSSYNEQFF. The chain carries TRBV5-1 and TRBJ2-1; 10 bases are a match to TRBD2. V lost 2 bases to trimming and J lost 1 base; unmatched junction nucleotides: 9. The CDR3 spans 18 residues. Looked up from germline, CDR1 is SGHRS and CDR2 is YFSETQ.

The chain couples TRBV6-2 or TRBV6-3 to TRBJ2-5, with 11 bases fitting TRBD2. Germline trimming cut 6 bases from V and 5 bases from J; bases unmatched to any gene: 8. CDR1 and CDR2 (germline): MNHEY, SVGEGT. The CDR3 contains 15 residues. The CDR3 bases are TGTGCCAGCAGGGGATTAGCGGGAGGGCACGAGACCCAGTACTTC. It translates to CASRGLAGGHETQYF.

The rearrangement uses TRBV7-6 and TRBJ2-3; 10 bases are a match to TRBD2. Germline CDR1 reads SGHVS; CDR2 reads FNYEAQ. With 1 base clipped from V and 14 bases from J, the junction kept 12 bases outside the gene matches. This CDR3 has 15 amino acids. CDR3: CASSLGPSGRKGAYF. The CDR3 nucleotides are TGTGCCAGCAGCTTAGGTCCTAGCGGGAGAAAAGGCGCGTATTTT.

The V and J genes are TRBV7-2 and TRBJ2-7; 7 bases map to TRBD2. Trimming took 10 bases from V and 6 from J; bases not matched to a gene: 12. The length of the CDR3 is 13 residues. Germline assignment: CDR1 SGHTA and CDR2 FQGNSA. The CDR3 loop reads CATGEGPQSEQYF. In DNA form, the CDR3 reads TGTGCCACCGGGGAGGGCCCTCAAAGCGAGCAGTACTTC.

The CDR3 protein is CASNTIRDRTYEQYF. The CDR3, as DNA: TGTGCCAGCAACACAATTAGGGACCGCACCTACGAGCAGTACTTC. The chain joins TRBV11-2 to TRBJ2-7; possibly TRBD1 or TRBD2 for D (5 bases each). Trimming took 7 bases from V and 2 from J, leaving 18 bases between them. In germline, CDR1 is SGHAT, CDR2 FQNNGV. CDR3 size: 15 residues.

As to this clonotype: One end of the junction fails to match germline, which may point to a read error. The chain is built from TRBV20-1 and TRBJ2-7; D is possibly TRBD2 (6 bases). In germline, CDR1 is DFQATT, CDR2 SNEGSKA (reference sequence). The CDR3 runs 15 residues. This CDR3 is CSATQGAGQSYEQYF. The CDR3 nucleotides read TGCAGCGCTACCCAGGGAGCGGGCCAATCCTACGAGCAGTACTTC.

For the CDR3, the DNA is TGCGCCAGCAGCTTGGGGACGGCCCCGACTACAGGGGAGCAGTACTTC. Translating it yields CASSLGTAPTTGEQYF. The J gene is TRBJ2-7, the V gene TRBV5-1; TRBD1 might be the D (6 bases). The V gene lost 0 bases and the J gene lost 7 bases, with 20 bases spanning the gap. The CDR3 length is 16 residues. Germline V gene sequence: CDR1 SGHRS, CDR2 YFSETQ.

The chain employs TRBV29-1 and TRBJ2-1, with D maybe TRBD2 (5 bases). The germline V gene encodes CDR1 SQVTM and CDR2 ANQGSEA. The CDR3 has 11 amino acids. The V gene lost 7 bases and the J gene lost 4 bases, with 8 bases spanning the gap. The CDR3 protein is CSGTSYNEQFF. The CDR3 bases are TGCAGCGGGACTTCTTACAATGAGCAGTTCTTC.

This clonotype was observed a handful of times. V usage is TRBV9 and J usage is TRBJ2-1; 7 nucleotides align to TRBD2. The CDR3 consists of 13 residues. CDR1 and CDR2 (germline): SGDLS, YYNGEE. V shed 3 bases and J 6 bases; nucleotides not matched to a gene: 3. The CDR3 here is CASSAREGNEQFF. As DNA, the CDR3 is TGTGCCAGCAGCGCAAGGGAGGGCAATGAGCAGTTCTTC.

This clonotype showed up just a few times. The chain is built from TRBV10-3 and TRBJ2-1; perhaps TRBD2 as D (6 bases). Trimming cost V 3 bases and J 0 bases, with 12 bases left between them. The CDR3 has 16 amino acids. Germline lookup yields CDR1 ENHRY and CDR2 SYGVKD. As DNA, the CDR3 is TGTGCCATCAGTGAAAGGGACTCCCGCTCCTACAATGAGCAGTTCTTC. This codes for CAISERDSRSYNEQFF.

The CDR3 here is CSARSLAGGTDTQYF. In DNA, the CDR3 is TGCAGTGCTAGATCTCTAGCGGGAGGGACAGATACGCAGTATTTT. The chain links TRBV20-1 to TRBJ2-3, with TRBD2 identical over 12 bases. V was clipped by 2 bases and J by 3 bases; unmatched bases: 3. In germline, CDR1 is DFQATT, CDR2 SNEGSKA (reference sequence). The CDR3 is 15 amino acids.

J is TRBJ1-2 and V is TRBV20-1; weak D call: TRBD1 (5 bases). This CDR3 is 16 amino acids long. Germline V CDR1 and CDR2: DFQATT, SNEGSKA (reference sequence). Trimming left V 0 bases short and J 5 bases short, with 19 bases between. This CDR3 reads CSARDQGGRTGYGYTF. The CDR3 coding sequence is TGCAGTGCTAGAGATCAGGGCGGGCGCACTGGGTATGGCTACACCTTC.

In DNA, the CDR3 is TGCAGCGTTCGGGATATCTACGAGCAGTACTTC. Amino acids: CSVRDIYEQYF. The chain has TRBV29-1 and TRBJ2-7; D might be TRBD2 (5 bases). CDR3 size: 11 residues. V lost 5 bases to trimming and J lost 3 bases, with 8 bases between them. Germline V gives CDR1 SQVTM, CDR2 ANQGSEA.